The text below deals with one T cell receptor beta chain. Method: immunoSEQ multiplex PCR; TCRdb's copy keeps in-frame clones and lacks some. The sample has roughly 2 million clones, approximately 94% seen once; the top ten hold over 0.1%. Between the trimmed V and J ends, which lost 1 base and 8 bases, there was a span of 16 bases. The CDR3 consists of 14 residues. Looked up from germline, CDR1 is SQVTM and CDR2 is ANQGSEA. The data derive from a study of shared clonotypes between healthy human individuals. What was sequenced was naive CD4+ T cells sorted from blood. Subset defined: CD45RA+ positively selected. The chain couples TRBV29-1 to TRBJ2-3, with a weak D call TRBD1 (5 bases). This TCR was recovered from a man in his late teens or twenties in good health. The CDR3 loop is CSVEGGRAQGTQYF. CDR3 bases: TGCAGCGTTGAAGGGGGCAGGGCTCAGGGTACGCAGTATTTT.